A single sample gave rise to the 15 T cell receptor beta chains below, sequenced in a study of shared clonotypes between healthy human individuals. Only CD45RO-negative cells positively selected for CCR7 counted as naive CD8 cells, so terminally differentiated effector memory CD45RA+ cells were excluded. Data came from immunoSEQ multiplex PCR; TCRdb stores just in-frame clones and leaves some out. This table holds approximately 810,000 clones, nearly 95% found once. The sequencing input was naive CD8+ T cells sorted from blood. These receptors were obtained from a young man in good health.

The chain has TRBV7-6 and TRBJ2-5; TRBD1 agrees at 9 bases. Unmatched junction bases numbered 3, after V lost 5 bases and J lost 2 bases. The CDR3 has 14 amino acids. The germline CDR1 and CDR2 sequences are SGHVS and FNYEAQ. CDR3 protein: CASSETGGQETQYF. For the CDR3, the DNA is TGTGCCAGCAGCGAGACAGGGGGACAAGAGACCCAGTACTTC.

The J gene is TRBJ2-5, the V gene TRBV6-6, with 7 nucleotides matching TRBD1. The CDR3 is made up of 15 amino acids. V gave up 7 bases and J gave up 0 bases; unmatched junction bases: 8. Germline V gene sequence: CDR1 MNHNY, CDR2 SVGAGI (reference sequence). The CDR3, as DNA: TGTGCCAGCACCCTGGGACAGTCGTACCAAGAGACCCAGTACTTC. It encodes CASTLGQSYQETQYF.

The gene calls are TRBV4-1 and TRBJ1-5; D unclear. V lost 0 bases, J lost 4 bases, and 10 bases lay in between. CDR3 length: 15 residues. Looked up from germline, CDR1 is MGHRA and CDR2 is YSYEKL. The CDR3: CASSQDRAQNQPQHF. In nucleotides, the CDR3 is TGCGCCAGCAGCCAAGATCGGGCCCAAAATCAGCCCCAGCATTTT.

The CDR3 loop reads CASSPGVAGGYNEQFF. CDR3 in DNA: TGCGCCAGCAGCCCCGGGGTAGCGGGAGGCTACAATGAGCAGTTCTTC. The chain links TRBV4-3 to TRBJ2-1, with TRBD2 matching 10 bases. The junction had 6 bases not matched to a gene; V was cut back by 4 bases and J by 3 bases. CDR3 length: 16 residues. Looked up from germline, CDR1 is LGHNA and CDR2 is YSLEER.

The genes are TRBV21-1 and TRBJ1-2; the D call in the table, TRBD1, was not verified against the DNA. TRBV21-1 is a recognized pseudogene. This CDR3 region has 13 residues. The CDR3, as DNA: TGTGCCAGCAGCAAATGGGACAGGAACTTCTACACCTTC. Amino acids: CASSKWDRNFYTF.

The genes are TRBV2 and TRBJ1-4; D might be TRBD1 (6 bases). Germline CDR1 is SNHLY and CDR2 is FYNNEI. There are 12 residues in the CDR3. Trimming took off 10 bases at V and 7 bases at J, with 13 bases between the two ends. CDR3 nucleotides: TGTGCCACCCGACAGGACACTGAAAAACTGTTTTTT. Translating it yields CATRQDTEKLFF. The complete variable domain, with remaining parts taken from reference TRBV2 and TRBJ1-4, reads EPEVTQTPSHQVTQMGQEVILRCVPISNHLYFYWYRQILGQKVEFLVSFYNNEISEKSEIFDDQFSVERPDGSNFTLKIRSTKLEDSAMYFCATRQDTEKLFFGSGTQLSVL.

The gene calls are TRBV7-9 and TRBJ1-4; D uncertain. Germline V gene data show CDR1 as SEHNR and CDR2 as FQNEAQ (reference sequence). The CDR3 has 12 residues. The germline V and J ends were trimmed by 3 bases and 7 bases, with 6 bases remaining between them. The CDR3 sequence is CASSLYPEKLFF. In nucleotides, the CDR3 is TGTGCCAGCAGCTTGTATCCTGAAAAACTGTTTTTT.

The chain uses TRBV7-9 and TRBJ2-7; a possible D gene is TRBD2 (5 bases). The CDR3 is 14 residues long. Trimming took 6 bases from V and 2 from J, leaving 14 bases between them. Germline V gene data show CDR1 as SEHNR and CDR2 as FQNEAQ (reference sequence). The CDR3 nucleotides read TGTGCCAGCAGTCCTGAGGGCAAGACCTACGAGCAGTACTTC. It codes for CASSPEGKTYEQYF.

V usage is TRBV13 and J usage is TRBJ1-2; D ambiguous. Looked up from germline, CDR1 is PRHDT and CDR2 is FYEKMQ (reference sequence). Trimming took 0 bases from V and 8 from J, leaving 7 bases between them. The length of the CDR3 is 12 residues. The CDR3 is CASSLGVKGYTF. DNA of the CDR3: TGTGCCAGCAGCTTAGGGGTGAAAGGCTACACCTTC.

A single count supports this clone. The chain recombines TRBV18 with TRBJ1-2; 8 bases map to TRBD1. The germline V gene encodes CDR1 KGHSH and CDR2 LQKENI. V lost 2 bases and J lost 0; bases outside the gene matches: 5. The CDR3 has 16 residues. CDR3 in amino acids: CASSPYKTGANYGYTF. As DNA, the CDR3 is TGTGCCAGCTCACCATACAAGACAGGGGCTAACTATGGCTACACCTTC.

The V and J genes are TRBV7-6 and TRBJ2-7; D perhaps matches TRBD2 (6 bases). This CDR3 contains 13 residues. Looked up from germline, CDR1 is SGHVS and CDR2 is FNYEAQ. Trimming removed 5 bases from V and 6 bases from J, with 14 bases in between. CDR3 coding DNA: TGTGCCAGCAGCCATACGGGGGATGGCGAGCAGTACTTC. Translation gives CASSHTGDGEQYF.

This chain uses TRBV29-1 with TRBJ2-7; 7 bases are a match to TRBD2. CDR3 length: 17 amino acids. V lost 1 base, J lost 2 bases, and 14 bases stayed unmatched. Germline loops: CDR1 SQVTM, CDR2 ANQGSEA. The CDR3 nucleotides are TGCAGCGTTGAAGGTTGGGGGGGTAGCGGAAGAACCTACGAGCAGTACTTC. Translation gives CSVEGWGGSGRTYEQYF.

The V call is TRBV28, the J call TRBJ2-1; tentatively, D is TRBD1 (6 bases). Deletions cut 4 bases from V and 2 bases from J, with 15 bases between. The germline gives CDR1 MDHEN, CDR2 SYDVKM. The CDR3 length is 16 residues. In DNA, the CDR3 is TGTGCCAGCAGTTCCCCCAAGACAGGCGCCTACAATGAGCAGTTCTTC. Translated: CASSSPKTGAYNEQFF. The full variable domain, in which reference TRBV28 and TRBJ2-1 provide the parts outside the CDR3, is DVKVTQSSRYLVKRTGEKVFLECVQDMDHENMFWYRQDPGLGLRLIYFSYDVKMKEKGDIPEGYSVSREKKERFSLILESASTNQTSMYLCASSSPKTGAYNEQFFGPGTRLTVL.

The rearrangement uses TRBV14 and TRBJ2-7; 9 positions match TRBD1. The germline CDR1 and CDR2 sequences are SGHDN and FVKESK. This CDR3 has 15 amino acids. V lost 2 bases to trimming and J lost 4 bases; unmatched junction nucleotides: 6. The CDR3 nucleotides are TGTGCCAGCAGCCAACCGGGACAGGGTATTTACGAGCAGTACTTC. Amino acids: CASSQPGQGIYEQYF.

This chain uses TRBV5-6 with TRBJ2-1, with 10 bases lining up with TRBD2. CDR1 and CDR2 from the germline V gene are SGHDT and YYEEEE. The CDR3 covers 15 residues. Trimming at V came to 5 bases and at J to 7 bases, leaving 9 bases not matched to a gene. DNA of the CDR3: TGTGCCAGCAGTCCGCAGCGGGAGGGCCGGAATGAGCAGTTCTTC. This gives the protein CASSPQREGRNEQFF.